Listed below are T cell receptor beta chains from one sample, sequenced in a study of cytomegalovirus exposure and HLA in healthy donors. The table came from immunoSEQ multiplex PCR; TCRdb's copy has only in-frame clones and leaves some out. The data contain more than 75,000 clones, just under 85% of them seen just once; the ten biggest clones take up 5.6%. The specimen was PBMCs. These receptors originate from a woman younger than 30 in good health and CMV-seropositive. Each CDR3 is given with its conserved first and last residue. The order of the fields is clone size, J gene, V gene, D gene, CDR3 protein, CDR3 DNA. A D gene is named only where the DNA matches it firmly. Clone size is not always given. Where it is, it says once, few, many or a class for expanded clones.

size: .
J: TRBJ2-7
V: TRBV5-1
D: .
CDR3: CASGRSVGNYEQYF
DNA: TGCGCCAGCGGGAGATCCGTGGGTAACTACGAGCAGTACTTC

size: .
J: TRBJ1-2
V: TRBV7-2
D: .
CDR3: CASSRIAAPQYGYTF
DNA: TGTGCCAGCAGCAGAATCGCGGCCCCGCAATATGGCTACACCTTC

size: .
J: TRBJ2-7
V: TRBV28
D: .
CDR3: CASSFGGGSYEQYF
DNA: TGTGCCAGCAGTTTTGGAGGGGGCAGCTACGAGCAGTACTTC

size: .
J: TRBJ1-2
V: TRBV7-9
D: TRBD1
CDR3: CASSVQGLGQGGGYTF
DNA: TGTGCCAGCAGCGTCCAGGGGTTGGGACAGGGTGGAGGCTACACCTTC

size: .
J: TRBJ1-2
V: TRBV5-4
D: .
CDR3: CASSFDQDSYYGYTF
DNA: TGTGCCAGCAGCTTCGATCAGGACAGCTACTATGGCTACACCTTC

size: .
J: TRBJ2-1
V: TRBV27
D: TRBD2
CDR3: CASSLRGGGYNEQFF
DNA: TGTGCCAGCAGTTTACGGGGGGGAGGGTACAATGAGCAGTTCTTC

size: .
J: TRBJ1-1
V: TRBV18
D: .
CDR3: CASSPLPGQRAHTEAFF
DNA: TGTGCCAGCTCACCGCTGCCTGGACAGCGCGCGCACACTGAAGCTTTCTTT

size: .
J: TRBJ1-2
V: TRBV19
D: .
CDR3: CATSTRDYGYTF
DNA: TGTGCCACCTCGACAAGAGACTATGGCTACACCTTC

size: .
J: TRBJ1-2
V: TRBV19
D: .
CDR3: CASSISSGGNYGYTF
DNA: TGTGCCAGTAGTATTAGTTCTGGAGGTAACTATGGCTACACCTTC

size: .
J: TRBJ1-6
V: TRBV5-1
D: .
CDR3: CASSLEINYNSPLHF
DNA: TGCGCCAGCAGCTTGGAAATCAACTATAATTCACCCCTCCACTTT

size: once
J: TRBJ2-7
V: TRBV27
D: TRBD1
CDR3: CASSPAPGQGIHEQYF
DNA: TGTGCCAGCAGTCCGGCCCCGGGACAGGGTATCCACGAGCAGTACTTC

size: .
J: TRBJ2-6
V: TRBV7-2
D: .
CDR3: CASSLWLTGANVLTF
DNA: TGTGCCAGCAGCTTGTGGCTTACTGGGGCCAACGTCCTGACTTTC

size: once
J: TRBJ2-2
V: TRBV7-3
D: .
CDR3: CASSSGGANTGELFF
DNA: TGTGCCAGCAGCTCCGGCGGAGCGAACACCGGGGAGCTGTTTTTT

size: .
J: TRBJ2-7
V: TRBV27
D: .
CDR3: CASSDTGTYEQYF
DNA: TGTGCCAGCAGTGATACAGGCACCTACGAGCAGTACTTC

size: .
J: TRBJ2-7
V: TRBV4-1
D: .
CDR3: CASSQDTGFVITSYEQYF
DNA: TGCGCCAGCAGCCAAGACACAGGGTTTGTGATTACCTCCTACGAGCAGTACTTC

size: .
J: TRBJ2-1
V: TRBV7-9
D: .
CDR3: CASSTRGGGSNEQFF
DNA: TGTGCCAGCAGCACACGAGGCGGGGGCTCCAATGAGCAGTTCTTC

size: few
J: TRBJ2-5
V: TRBV25-1
D: TRBD2
CDR3: CASSILAGDEETQYF
DNA: TGTGCCAGCAGTATACTAGCGGGAGACGAAGAGACCCAGTACTTC

size: .
J: TRBJ2-3
V: TRBV2
D: .
CDR3: CASRGSGGFTDTQYF
DNA: TGTGCCAGCAGGGGTAGCGGAGGATTCACAGATACGCAGTATTTT

size: .
J: TRBJ1-1
V: TRBV7-6
D: TRBD1
CDR3: CASSSRTGGTEAFF
DNA: TGTGCCAGCAGCTCTCGGACAGGGGGCACTGAAGCTTTCTTT

size: .
J: TRBJ2-3
V: TRBV7-2
D: TRBD1
CDR3: CASSLQGATDTQYF
DNA: TGTGCCAGCAGCCTACAGGGGGCAACAGATACGCAGTATTTT

size: .
J: TRBJ2-5
V: TRBV5-1
D: .
CDR3: CASSLGLGRETQYF
DNA: TGCGCCAGCAGCTTGGGACTAGGCAGAGAGACCCAGTACTTC

size: .
J: TRBJ2-5
V: TRBV28
D: .
CDR3: CASSSRLVKTQYF
DNA: TGTGCCAGCAGTTCCAGACTAGTGAAGACCCAGTACTTC

size: .
J: TRBJ1-2
V: TRBV5-1
D: TRBD1
CDR3: CASSLSGTGASGYTF
DNA: TGCGCCAGCAGCTTGTCCGGGACAGGGGCGAGTGGCTACACCTTC

size: .
J: TRBJ2-1
V: TRBV14
D: TRBD2
CDR3: CASSLGGRGSYNEQFF
DNA: TGTGCCAGCAGCCTGGGCGGGAGGGGCTCCTACAATGAGCAGTTCTTC

size: .
J: TRBJ1-2
V: TRBV6-5
D: .
CDR3: CASRPGQNYGYTF
DNA: TGTGCCAGCAGACCCGGACAGAACTATGGCTACACCTTC

size: .
J: TRBJ1-3
V: TRBV6-5
D: TRBD1
CDR3: CASSYRTGHGDTIYF
DNA: TGTGCCAGCAGTTACCGGACAGGGCACGGGGACACCATATATTTT

size: .
J: TRBJ1-2
V: TRBV28
D: .
CDR3: CASSLGRQKLFNYGYTF
DNA: TGTGCCAGCAGTTTGGGGCGACAGAAACTTTTCAACTATGGCTACACCTTC

size: .
J: TRBJ2-7
V: TRBV30
D: TRBD1
CDR3: CAWSPRTGVVGEQYF
DNA: TGTGCCTGGAGTCCTCGGACAGGGGTAGTAGGGGAGCAGTACTTC

size: .
J: TRBJ2-6
V: TRBV6-1
D: .
CDR3: CASSLRESGANVLTF
DNA: TGTGCCAGCAGCCTCAGGGAATCTGGGGCCAACGTCCTGACTTTC